This TCR beta chain is from a study of blood T cell repertoires in COVID-19. Looking at the study overall: T cells, B-cell-depleted T cells, or PBMCs supplied cDNA or gDNA.

Clones were sequenced by immunoSEQ multiplex PCR, and TCRdb holds only the in-frame ones, with some missing. This table has under 300,000 clones, 65% to 85% appearing once. The TCR originated in a man older than 75 with acute or convalescent COVID-19. The sample was peripheral blood.

The CDR3 sequence is CASTSGDRGLGNTEAFF. CDR3 nucleotide sequence: TGTGCCAGCACCTCGGGGGACAGGGGTTTGGGGAACACTGAAGCTTTCTTT. The rearrangement links TRBV3-1 (or the pseudogene TRBV3-2) to TRBJ1-1; TRBD1 matches 10 bases. This CDR3 is built from 17 residues. Germline lookup yields CDR1 LGHDT and CDR2 YNNKEL (reference sequence). With V trimmed by 7 bases and J by 1 base, 12 bases remained unmatched.